The source of this T cell receptor (beta chain) is a study of shared clonotypes between healthy human individuals. The wider study: Every donor yielded three CD4 naive, three CD4 memory, two CD8 naive and one CD8 memory plate. Study-level points and caveats: As a rule, naive subsets had a larger estimated richness than memory subsets. Clonotype sharing among donors was thought likely to change with sequencing depth. The sharing of about 5% of naive CD4 clonotypes was seen across a handful of donors.

The CDR3 spans 13 residues. V lost 4 bases, J lost 3 bases, and 11 bases lay in between. CDR1 and CDR2 from the germline V gene are SQVTM and ANQGSEA. A word on this clone: Its antigen is not identified.

Clones were read by immunoSEQ multiplex PCR, and TCRdb kept only the in-frame ones, dropping some. The sample consists of some 2 million clones, roughly 96% of them appearing once. Input material: naive CD4+ T cells sorted from blood. Sample subset: CD45RA+ positively selected. The V and J genes are TRBV29-1 and TRBJ2-3; D remains unclear. This clonotype was sampled from a man aged 18 to 29 in good health. As DNA, the CDR3 is TGCAGCGTTGCGTATAGCCCAACAGATACGCAGTATTTT. It codes for CSVAYSPTDTQYF.